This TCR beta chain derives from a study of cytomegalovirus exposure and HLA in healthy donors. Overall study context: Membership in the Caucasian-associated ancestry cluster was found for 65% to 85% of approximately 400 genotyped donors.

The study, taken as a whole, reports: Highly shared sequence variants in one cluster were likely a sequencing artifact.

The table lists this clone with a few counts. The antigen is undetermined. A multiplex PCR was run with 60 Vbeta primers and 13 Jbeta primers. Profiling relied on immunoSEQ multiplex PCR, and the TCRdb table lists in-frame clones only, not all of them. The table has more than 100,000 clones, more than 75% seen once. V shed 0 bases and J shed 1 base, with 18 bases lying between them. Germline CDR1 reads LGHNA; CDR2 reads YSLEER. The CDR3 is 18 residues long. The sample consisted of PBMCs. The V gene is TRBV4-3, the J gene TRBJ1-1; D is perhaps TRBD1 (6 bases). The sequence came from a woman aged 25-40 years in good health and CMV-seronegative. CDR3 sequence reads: CASSQDWGLRVRNTEAFF. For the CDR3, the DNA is TGCGCCAGCAGCCAAGATTGGGGGCTTAGGGTACGGAACACTGAAGCTTTCTTT.